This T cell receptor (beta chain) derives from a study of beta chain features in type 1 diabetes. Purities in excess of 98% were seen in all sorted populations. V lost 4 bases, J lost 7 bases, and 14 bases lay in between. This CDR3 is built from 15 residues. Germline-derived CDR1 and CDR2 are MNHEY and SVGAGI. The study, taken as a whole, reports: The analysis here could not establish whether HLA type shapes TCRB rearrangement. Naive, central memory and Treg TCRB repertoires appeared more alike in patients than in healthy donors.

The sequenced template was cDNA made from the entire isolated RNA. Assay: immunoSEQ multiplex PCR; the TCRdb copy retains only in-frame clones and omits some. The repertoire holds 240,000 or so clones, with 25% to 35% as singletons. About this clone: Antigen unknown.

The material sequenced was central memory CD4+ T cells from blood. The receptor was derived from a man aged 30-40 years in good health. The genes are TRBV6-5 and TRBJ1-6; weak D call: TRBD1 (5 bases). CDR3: CASSSPGPRNSPLHF. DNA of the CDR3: TGTGCCAGCAGTTCCCCGGGACCGAGAAATTCACCCCTCCACTTT.